This TCR beta chain derives from a study of blood T cell repertoires in COVID-19. Study at large: Some COVID-19 samples were acute and others convalescent; all came from the United States, Italy and Spain. PBMCs, B-cell-depleted T cells, or T cells provided the cDNA or gDNA that made up the material.

Methods used by the authors: Nucleated cell counts were estimated from reference gene primer amplification. Produced via immunoSEQ multiplex PCR; TCRdb's table is partial and in-frame only. The V and J calls and clone size are taken from that table; D and trimming were inferred from the DNA. This table has about 160,000 clones, less than 85% appearing once. This TCR was sampled from a woman of 80 years or more with active or convalescent COVID-19. Source material: peripheral blood.

The CDR3 region has the DNA TGTGCCAGCAGTCCATCCCGGGACAGGGATGGCTACACCTTC. It translates to CASSPSRDRDGYTF. The chain carries TRBV27 and TRBJ1-2, with TRBD1 matching 9 bases. CDR3 length: 14 amino acids. Germline CDR1 is MNHEY and CDR2 is SMNVEV (reference sequence). J lost 6 bases, V lost 5 bases, and 7 bases had no gene match.